This record looks at one TCR beta chain sequence and its context. What it recognizes is unknown. Given a much more abundant clone one base away, this may be a read error. TCRdb re-derived calls from the reads in MiXCR, one entry per CDR3 protein. The sample lists around 300,000 distinct CDR3 sequences; roughly a fifth were seen once. The V end lost 4 bases, the J end lost 4 bases, and 17 bases lay between the germline ends. The germline gives CDR1 SGHNT, CDR2 YENEEA. There are 16 residues in the CDR3. This sample was included in a study of T cell repertoires in cytomegalovirus infection. Whole-study results and caveats: Dominating the ex vivo response were HLA-C-restricted CMV-specific TCR beta clonotypes.

The V call is TRBV11-3, the J call TRBJ2-1; D tentatively reads TRBD1 or TRBD2 (6 bases each). The sequencing here drew on cultured PBMCs, taken from culture after CMV antigen stimulation. The receptor was derived from a human donor in good health (CMV status not recorded). Some clones in this sample may be carry-over from other donors' samples. The CDR3 DNA sequence: TGTGCCAGCAGCTCATTGGGCGGGGACACTTACAATGAGCAGTTCTTC. It translates to CASSSLGGDTYNEQFF.